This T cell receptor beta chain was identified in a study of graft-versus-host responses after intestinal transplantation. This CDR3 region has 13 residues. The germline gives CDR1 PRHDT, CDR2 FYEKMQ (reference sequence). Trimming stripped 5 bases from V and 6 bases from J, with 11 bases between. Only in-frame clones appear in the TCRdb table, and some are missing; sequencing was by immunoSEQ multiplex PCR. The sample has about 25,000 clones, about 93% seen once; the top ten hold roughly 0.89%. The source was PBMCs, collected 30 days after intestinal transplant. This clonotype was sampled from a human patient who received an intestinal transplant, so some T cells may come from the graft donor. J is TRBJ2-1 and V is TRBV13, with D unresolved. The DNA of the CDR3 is TGTGCCAGCAGCCTCGGTGGCCCCAATGAGCAGTTCTTC. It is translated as CASSLGGPNEQFF. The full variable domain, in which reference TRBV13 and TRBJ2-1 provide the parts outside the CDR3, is AAGVIQSPRHLIKEKRETATLKCYPIPRHDTVYWYQQGPGQDPQFLISFYEKMQSDKGSIPDRFSAQQFSDYHSELNMSSLELGDSALYFCASSLGGPNEQFFGPGTRLTVL.